This T cell receptor beta chain originates from a study of blood T cell repertoires in COVID-19. CDR3 size: 13 residues. Trimming cost V 1 base and J 6 bases; bases outside gene matches: 4. Germline assignment: CDR1 SGHDT and CDR2 YYEEEE. Original processing methods: By means of reference gene primer amplification, nucleated cell counts were estimated. Libraries were prepared by immunoSEQ multiplex PCR; TCRdb keeps only in-frame clonotypes and omits some of them. The V and J calls and clone size come from that table; D and trimming were worked out from the DNA. Of 65,000 to 95,000 clones listed, 88% were seen once; the top ten hold roughly 6.6%.

This chain joins TRBV5-6 and TRBJ2-7; the match to TRBD1 covers 7 bases. This clonotype was obtained from a man aged 65-85 years with acute or convalescent COVID-19. What was sequenced was peripheral blood. The CDR3 DNA reads as TGTGCCAGCAGCTTGACAGGGGTCTTCGAGCAGTACTTC. This gives the protein CASSLTGVFEQYF.